The TCR beta chain described here comes from a study of T cell changes during pregnancy in multiple sclerosis. This CDR3 region has 15 residues. J lost 3 bases, V lost 6 bases, and 5 bases had no gene match. CDR1 and CDR2 from the germline V gene are MNHNY and SVGAGI (reference sequence). Profiling relied on immunoSEQ multiplex PCR, and the TCRdb table lists in-frame clones only, not all of them. The data hold approximately 52,000 clones, with roughly 92% observed a single time. The gene calls are TRBV6-6 and TRBJ1-4; 9 positions agree with TRBD1. The source was CD4+ T cells from peripheral blood mononuclear cells, collected in the third trimester of pregnancy. This sequence originates from a female donor with multiple sclerosis, enrolled in a pregnancy study. The CDR3 coding sequence is TGTGCCAGCAGGAACACAGGGGGCTCTAATGAAAAACTGTTTTTT. Residues: CASRNTGGSNEKLFF.